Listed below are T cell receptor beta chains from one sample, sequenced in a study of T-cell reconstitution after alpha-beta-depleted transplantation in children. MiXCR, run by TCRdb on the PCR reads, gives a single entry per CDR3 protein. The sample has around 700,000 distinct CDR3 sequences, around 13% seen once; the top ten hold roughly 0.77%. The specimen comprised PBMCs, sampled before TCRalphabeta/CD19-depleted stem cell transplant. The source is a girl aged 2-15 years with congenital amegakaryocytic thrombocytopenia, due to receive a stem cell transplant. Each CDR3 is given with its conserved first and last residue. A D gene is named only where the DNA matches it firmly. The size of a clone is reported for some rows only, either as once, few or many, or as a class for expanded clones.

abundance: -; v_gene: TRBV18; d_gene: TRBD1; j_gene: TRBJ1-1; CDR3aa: CASSRRGQGAGNTEAFF; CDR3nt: TGTGCCAGCTCACGCCGGGGTCAGGGGGCAGGTAACACTGAAGCTTTCTTT
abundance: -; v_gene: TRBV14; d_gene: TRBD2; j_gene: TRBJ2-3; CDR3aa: CASSHLAGGLTDTQYF; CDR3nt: TGTGCCAGCAGCCACCTAGCGGGAGGGCTTACAGATACGCAGTATTTT
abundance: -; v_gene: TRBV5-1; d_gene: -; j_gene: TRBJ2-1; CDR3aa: CASSLVVQTPYNEQFF; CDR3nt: TGCGCCAGCAGCTTGGTTGTACAGACTCCCTACAATGAGCAGTTCTTC
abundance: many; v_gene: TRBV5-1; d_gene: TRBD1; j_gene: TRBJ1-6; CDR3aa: CASGQGKDSPLHF; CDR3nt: TGCGCCAGCGGACAGGGGAAGGATTCACCCCTCCACTTT
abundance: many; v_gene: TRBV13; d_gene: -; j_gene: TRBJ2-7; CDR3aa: CASSLGRSGIPEQYF; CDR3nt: TGTGCCAGCAGCTTAGGCCGTTCGGGAATCCCCGAGCAGTACTTC
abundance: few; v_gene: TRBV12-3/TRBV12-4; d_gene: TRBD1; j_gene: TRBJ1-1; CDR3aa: CASIAGGRNTEAFF; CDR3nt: TGTGCCAGCATCGCAGGGGGCAGAAACACTGAAGCTTTCTTT
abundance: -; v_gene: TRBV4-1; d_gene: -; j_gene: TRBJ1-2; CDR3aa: CASSQEDQVRTF; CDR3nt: TGCGCCAGCAGCCAAGAAGACCAGGTACGCACCTTC
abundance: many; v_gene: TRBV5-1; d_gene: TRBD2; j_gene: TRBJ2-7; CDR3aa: CASSSTGTSGRDNEQYF; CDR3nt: TGCGCCAGCAGCTCAACCGGGACTAGCGGGAGGGACAACGAGCAGTACTTC
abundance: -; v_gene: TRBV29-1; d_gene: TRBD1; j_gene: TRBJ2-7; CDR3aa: CSVGTGGVWSYEQYF; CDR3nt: TGCAGCGTTGGGACAGGGGGCGTATGGTCCTACGAGCAGTACTTC
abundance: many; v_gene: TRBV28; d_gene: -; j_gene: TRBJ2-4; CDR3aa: CASSLLWQGKNIQYF; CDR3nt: TGTGCCAGCAGTTTATTATGGCAGGGCAAAAACATTCAGTACTTC
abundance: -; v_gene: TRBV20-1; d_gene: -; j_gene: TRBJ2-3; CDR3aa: CSASVPRPLRTDTQYF; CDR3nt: TGCAGTGCTAGTGTACCCCGACCCCTTCGCACAGATACGCAGTATTTT
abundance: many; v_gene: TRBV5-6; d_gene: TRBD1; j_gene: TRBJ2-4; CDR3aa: CASSKLGQEDKNIQYF; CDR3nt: TGTGCCAGCAGTAAGTTGGGACAGGAGGACAAAAACATTCAGTACTTC
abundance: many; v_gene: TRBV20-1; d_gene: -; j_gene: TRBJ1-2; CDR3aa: CSARPTGRNYGYTF; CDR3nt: TGCAGTGCTAGACCGACAGGACGAAACTATGGCTACACCTTC
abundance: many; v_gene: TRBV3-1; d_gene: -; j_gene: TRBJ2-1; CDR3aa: CASSRLEGHVAFF; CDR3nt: TGTGCCAGCAGCCGACTAGAGGGTCACGTGGCGTTCTTC
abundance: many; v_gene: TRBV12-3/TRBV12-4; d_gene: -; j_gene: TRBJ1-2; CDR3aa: CASSTLRTPGEGYTF; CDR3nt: TGTGCCAGCAGTACTCTGCGGACCCCAGGGGAGGGCTACACCTTC
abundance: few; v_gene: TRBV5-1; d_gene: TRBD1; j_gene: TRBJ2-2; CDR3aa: CAGRTGDTGELFF; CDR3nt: TGCGCCGGTCGGACAGGGGACACCGGGGAGCTGTTTTTT
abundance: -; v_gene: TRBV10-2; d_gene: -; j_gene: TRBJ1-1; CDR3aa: CASSERDMNTEAFF; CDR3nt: TGCGCCAGCAGTGAGCGAGATATGAACACTGAAGCTTTCTTT
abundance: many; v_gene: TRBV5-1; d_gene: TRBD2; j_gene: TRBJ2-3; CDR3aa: CASSLGSLAGGEDTQYF; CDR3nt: TGCGCCAGCAGCTTGGGGTCGCTAGCGGGAGGCGAAGATACGCAGTATTTT
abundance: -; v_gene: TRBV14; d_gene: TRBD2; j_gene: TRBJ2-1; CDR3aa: CASSHLAGWNEQFF; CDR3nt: TGTGCCAGCAGTCATTTAGCGGGATGGAATGAGCAGTTCTTC
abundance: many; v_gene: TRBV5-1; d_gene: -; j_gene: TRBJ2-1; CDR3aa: CASCFQGRQIDEQFF; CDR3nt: TGCGCCAGCTGTTTCCAAGGGCGTCAAATCGATGAGCAGTTCTTC
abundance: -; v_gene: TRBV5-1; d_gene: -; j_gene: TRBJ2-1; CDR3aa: CASSFFRGSPYNEQFF; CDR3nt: TGCGCCAGCAGCTTCTTCCGCGGATCCCCCTACAATGAGCAGTTCTTC
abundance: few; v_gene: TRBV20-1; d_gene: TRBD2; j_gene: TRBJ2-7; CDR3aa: CSAFGLAESYEQYF; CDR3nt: TGCAGTGCTTTCGGACTAGCGGAATCCTACGAGCAGTACTTC
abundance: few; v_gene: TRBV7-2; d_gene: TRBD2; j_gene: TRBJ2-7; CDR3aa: CASSLAALAGVSYEQYF; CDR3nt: TGTGCCAGCAGCTTAGCGGCCCTAGCGGGAGTGTCCTACGAGCAGTACTTC
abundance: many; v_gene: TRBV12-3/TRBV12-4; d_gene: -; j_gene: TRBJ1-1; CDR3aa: CASSLGQGLVAFF; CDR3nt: TGTGCCAGCAGTTTAGGCCAGGGGCTAGTGGCTTTCTTT
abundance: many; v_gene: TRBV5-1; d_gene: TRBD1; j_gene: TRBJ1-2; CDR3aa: CASSAGQGSNYGYTF; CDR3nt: TGCGCCAGCAGCGCCGGACAGGGTTCTAACTATGGCTACACCTTC
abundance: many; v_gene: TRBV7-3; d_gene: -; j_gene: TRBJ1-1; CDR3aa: CASSLAGPRASTEAFF; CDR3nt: TGTGCCAGCAGCCTTGCAGGTCCCCGAGCGAGCACTGAAGCTTTCTTT
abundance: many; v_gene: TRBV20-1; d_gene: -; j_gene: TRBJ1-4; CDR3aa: CSARVLRETNEKLFF; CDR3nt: TGCAGTGCTAGAGTTCTCAGGGAAACTAATGAAAAACTGTTTTTT
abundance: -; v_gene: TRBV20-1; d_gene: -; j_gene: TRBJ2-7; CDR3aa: CSANPTGGSGQYF; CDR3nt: TGCAGTGCAAATCCCACGGGGGGCTCAGGGCAGTACTTC
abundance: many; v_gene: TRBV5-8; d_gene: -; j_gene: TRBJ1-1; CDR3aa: CASSLEDFGPRAFF; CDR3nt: TGTGCCAGCAGCTTGGAAGATTTCGGCCCGCGCGCTTTCTTT
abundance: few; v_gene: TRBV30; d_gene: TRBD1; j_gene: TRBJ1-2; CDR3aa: CAWTRRTGFGYTF; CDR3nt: TGTGCCTGGACCCGGAGGACAGGGTTTGGCTACACCTTC
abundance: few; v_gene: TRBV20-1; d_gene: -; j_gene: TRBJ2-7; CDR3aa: CSARDLLGTSEQYF; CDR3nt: TGCAGTGCTAGAGATTTGCTAGGGACAAGCGAGCAGTACTTC
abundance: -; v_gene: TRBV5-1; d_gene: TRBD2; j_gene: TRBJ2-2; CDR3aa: CASSLAALAGADTGELFF; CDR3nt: TGCGCCAGCAGCTTGGCTGCACTAGCGGGAGCTGACACCGGGGAGCTGTTTTTT
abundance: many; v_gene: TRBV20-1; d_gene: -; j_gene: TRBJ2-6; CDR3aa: CSASSPSTGANVLTF; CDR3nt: TGCAGTGCCAGTTCTCCCTCCACTGGGGCCAACGTCCTGACTTTC
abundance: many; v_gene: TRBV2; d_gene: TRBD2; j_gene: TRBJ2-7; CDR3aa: CASRLAGVHEQYF; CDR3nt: TGTGCCAGCAGACTAGCGGGAGTTCACGAGCAGTACTTC
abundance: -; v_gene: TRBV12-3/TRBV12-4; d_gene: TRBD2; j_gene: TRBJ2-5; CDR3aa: CASSLEWEGTQYF; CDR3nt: TGTGCCAGCAGCCTGGAGTGGGAGGGGACCCAGTACTTC
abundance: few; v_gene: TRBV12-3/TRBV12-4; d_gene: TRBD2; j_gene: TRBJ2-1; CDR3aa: CASSLVAGKTSGSYEQFF; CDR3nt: TGTGCCAGCAGTTTAGTGGCAGGGAAGACTAGCGGGAGTTATGAGCAGTTCTTC
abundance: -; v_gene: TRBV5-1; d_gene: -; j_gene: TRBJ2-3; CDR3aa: CASTNRDAFTDTQYF; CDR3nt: TGCGCCAGCACCAACCGGGACGCATTCACAGATACGCAGTATTTT
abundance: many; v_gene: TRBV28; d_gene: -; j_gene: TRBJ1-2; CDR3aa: CASSLAGEWYGYTF; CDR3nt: TGTGCCAGCAGTTTAGCAGGGGAATGGTATGGCTACACCTTC
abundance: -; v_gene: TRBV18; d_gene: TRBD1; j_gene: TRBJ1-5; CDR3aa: CASSPNGQGASQPQHF; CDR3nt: TGTGCCAGCTCACCGAACGGACAGGGGGCAAGTCAGCCCCAGCATTTT
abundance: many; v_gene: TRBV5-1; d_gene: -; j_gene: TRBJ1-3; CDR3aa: CASSPRAGNTIYF; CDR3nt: TGCGCCAGCAGCCCCAGGGCTGGAAACACCATATATTTT
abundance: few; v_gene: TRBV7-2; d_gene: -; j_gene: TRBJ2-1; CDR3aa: CASSLAVPAGNEQFF; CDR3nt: TGTGCCAGCAGCTTAGCGGTCCCCGCGGGCAATGAGCAGTTCTTC
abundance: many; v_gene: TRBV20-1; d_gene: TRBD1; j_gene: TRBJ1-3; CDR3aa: CSAPRQGPGNTIYF; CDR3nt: TGCAGTGCCCCTCGACAGGGCCCTGGAAACACCATATATTTT
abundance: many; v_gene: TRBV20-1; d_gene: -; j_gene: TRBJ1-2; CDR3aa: CSARQPQSYYGYTF; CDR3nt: TGCAGTGCGCGGCAGCCCCAATCCTACTATGGCTACACCTTC
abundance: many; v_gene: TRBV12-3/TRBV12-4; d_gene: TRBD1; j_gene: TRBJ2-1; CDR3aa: CASSLSRDRANEQFF; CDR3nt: TGTGCCAGCAGTCTGTCCCGGGACAGGGCCAATGAGCAGTTCTTC
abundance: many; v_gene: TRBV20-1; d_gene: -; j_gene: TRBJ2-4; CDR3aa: CSALDSTYTSVKNIQYF; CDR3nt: TGCAGTGCGTTAGATAGCACATACACCTCTGTCAAAAACATTCAGTACTTC
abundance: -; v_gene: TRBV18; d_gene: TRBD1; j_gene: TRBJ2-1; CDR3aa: CASSTGQGANEQFF; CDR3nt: TGTGCCAGCTCAACGGGACAGGGGGCTAATGAGCAGTTCTTC
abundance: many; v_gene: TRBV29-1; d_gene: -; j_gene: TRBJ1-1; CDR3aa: CSVDGLNEAFF; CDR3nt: TGCAGCGTGGATGGACTCAATGAAGCTTTCTTT
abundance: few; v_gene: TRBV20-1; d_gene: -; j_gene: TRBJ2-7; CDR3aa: CSARDGQAGSYEQYF; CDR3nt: TGCAGTGCTAGAGATGGTCAGGCGGGATCCTACGAGCAGTACTTC
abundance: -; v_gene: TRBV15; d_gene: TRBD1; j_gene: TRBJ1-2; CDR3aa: CATSRDPGTGVPHGYTF; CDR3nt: TGTGCCACCAGCAGAGATCCCGGGACAGGGGTTCCTCATGGCTACACCTTC
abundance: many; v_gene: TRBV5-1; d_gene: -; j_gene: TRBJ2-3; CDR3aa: CASSHTSPSADTQYF; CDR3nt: TGCGCCAGCAGCCACACTTCCCCCAGCGCAGATACGCAGTATTTT
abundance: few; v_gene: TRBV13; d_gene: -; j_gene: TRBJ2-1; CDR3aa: CASSPGGILGGQFF; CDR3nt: TGTGCCAGCAGCCCCGGGGGTATTCTAGGTGGTCAGTTCTTC
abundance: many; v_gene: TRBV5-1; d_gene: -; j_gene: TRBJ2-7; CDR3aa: CASSIGHSYEQYF; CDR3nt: TGCGCCAGCAGTATTGGGCACTCCTACGAGCAGTACTTC
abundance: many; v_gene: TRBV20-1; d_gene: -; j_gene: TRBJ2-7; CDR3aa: CSAIRRDKGYEQYF; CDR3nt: TGCAGTGCTATCAGGCGGGATAAAGGCTACGAGCAGTACTTC
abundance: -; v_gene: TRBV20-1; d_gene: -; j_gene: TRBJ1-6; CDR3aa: CSARDIEDGGNSPLHF; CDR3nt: TGCAGTGCTAGAGATATAGAAGACGGGGGCAATTCACCCCTCCACTTT
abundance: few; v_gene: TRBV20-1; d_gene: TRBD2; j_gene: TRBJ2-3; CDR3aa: CSARLSGRAGDTQYF; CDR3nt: TGCAGTGCTAGGCTTAGCGGGAGGGCCGGAGATACGCAGTATTTT
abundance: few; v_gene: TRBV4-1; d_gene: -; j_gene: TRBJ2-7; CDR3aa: CASSQSTWNLRYYEQYF; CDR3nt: TGCGCCAGCAGCCAGTCAACCTGGAACCTAAGGTACTACGAGCAGTACTTC
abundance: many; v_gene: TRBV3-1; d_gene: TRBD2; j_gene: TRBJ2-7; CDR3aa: CASRPSGRTYEQYF; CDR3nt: TGTGCCAGCAGACCCAGCGGGAGAACCTACGAGCAGTACTTC
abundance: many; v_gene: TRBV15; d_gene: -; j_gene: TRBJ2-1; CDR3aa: CATSRGVNEQFF; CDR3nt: TGTGCCACCAGCAGAGGAGTCAATGAGCAGTTCTTC